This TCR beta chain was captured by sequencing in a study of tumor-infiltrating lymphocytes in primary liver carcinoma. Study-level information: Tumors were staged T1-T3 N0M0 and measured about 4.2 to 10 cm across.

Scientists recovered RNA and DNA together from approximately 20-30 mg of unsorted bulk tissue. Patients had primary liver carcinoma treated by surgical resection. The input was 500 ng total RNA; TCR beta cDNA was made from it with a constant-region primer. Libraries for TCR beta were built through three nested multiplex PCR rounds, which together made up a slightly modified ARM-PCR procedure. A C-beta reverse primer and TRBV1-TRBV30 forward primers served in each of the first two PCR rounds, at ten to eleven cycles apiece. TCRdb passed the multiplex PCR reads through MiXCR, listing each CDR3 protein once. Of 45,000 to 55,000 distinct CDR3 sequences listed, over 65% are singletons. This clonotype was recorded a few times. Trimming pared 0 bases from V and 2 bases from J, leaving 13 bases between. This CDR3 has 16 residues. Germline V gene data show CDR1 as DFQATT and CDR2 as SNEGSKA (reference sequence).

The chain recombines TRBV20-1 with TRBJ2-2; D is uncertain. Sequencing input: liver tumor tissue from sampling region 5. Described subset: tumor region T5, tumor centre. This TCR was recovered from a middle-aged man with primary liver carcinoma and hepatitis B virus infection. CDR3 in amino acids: CSARDSRRGNTGELFF. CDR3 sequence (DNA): TGCAGTGCTAGAGATTCCCGGAGAGGAAACACCGGGGAGCTGTTTTTT.